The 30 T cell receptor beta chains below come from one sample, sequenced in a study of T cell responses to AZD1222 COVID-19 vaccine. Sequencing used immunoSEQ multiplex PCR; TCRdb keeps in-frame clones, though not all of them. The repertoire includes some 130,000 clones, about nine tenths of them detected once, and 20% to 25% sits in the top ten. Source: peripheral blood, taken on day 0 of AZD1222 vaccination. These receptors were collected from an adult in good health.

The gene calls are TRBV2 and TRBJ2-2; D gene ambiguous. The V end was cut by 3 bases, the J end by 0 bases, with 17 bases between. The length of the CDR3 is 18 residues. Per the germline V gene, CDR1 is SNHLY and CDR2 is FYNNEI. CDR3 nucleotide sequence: TGTGCCAGCAGTGATATCCCTTTCGGTCAGGCGAACACCGGGGAGCTGTTTTTT. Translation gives CASSDIPFGQANTGELFF.

The CDR3 DNA is TGTGCCAGCAGCTTCAGGGGTGTCGGGGAGCTGTTTTTT. Its translation is CASSFRGVGELFF. The chain joins TRBV11-3 to TRBJ2-2, with D tentatively TRBD1 (6 bases). The CDR3 covers 13 residues. Germline V gives CDR1 SGHNT, CDR2 YENEEA. Between the trimmed V and J ends, which lost 3 bases and 7 bases, there was a span of 9 bases.

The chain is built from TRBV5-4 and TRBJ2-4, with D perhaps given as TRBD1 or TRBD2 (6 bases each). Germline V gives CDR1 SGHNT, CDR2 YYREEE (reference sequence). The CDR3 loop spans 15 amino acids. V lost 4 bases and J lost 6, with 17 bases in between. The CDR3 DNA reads TGTGCCAGCAGCCCCGCAACGGGGGCGGGAAACATTCAGTACTTC. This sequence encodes CASSPATGAGNIQYF.

Here the CDR3 DNA reads TGCGCCAGCAGTGAGTCGACCGGGACAGGGACCGGGGAGCTGTTTTTT. It yields the protein CASSESTGTGTGELFF. This chain joins TRBV10-2 and TRBJ2-2; TRBD1 matches 9 bases. V shed 0 bases, J shed 5 bases, and the junction held 4 bases outside the gene matches. CDR1 and CDR2 (germline): WSHSY, SAAADI. The CDR3 is 16 amino acids.

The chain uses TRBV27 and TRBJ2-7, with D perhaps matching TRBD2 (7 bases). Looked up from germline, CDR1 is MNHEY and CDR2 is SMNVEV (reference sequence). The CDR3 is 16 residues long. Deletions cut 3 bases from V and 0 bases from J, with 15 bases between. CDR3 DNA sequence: TGTGCCAGCAGTTTCGGGCGGGGGCCTTTCTCCTACGAGCAGTACTTC. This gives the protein CASSFGRGPFSYEQYF.

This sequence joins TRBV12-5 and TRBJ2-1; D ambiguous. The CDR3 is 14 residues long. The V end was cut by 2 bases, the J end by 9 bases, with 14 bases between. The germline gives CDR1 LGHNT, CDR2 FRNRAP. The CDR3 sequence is CASGLSRERGEQFF. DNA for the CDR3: TGTGCTAGTGGTTTGAGCCGAGAGAGAGGTGAGCAGTTCTTC. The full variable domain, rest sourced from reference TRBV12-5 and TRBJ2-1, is DARVTQTPRHKVTEMGQEVTMRCQPILGHNTVFWYRQTMMQGLELLAYFRNRAPLDDSGMPKDRFSAEMPDATLATLKIQPSEPRDSAVYFCASGLSRERGEQFFGPGTRLTVL.

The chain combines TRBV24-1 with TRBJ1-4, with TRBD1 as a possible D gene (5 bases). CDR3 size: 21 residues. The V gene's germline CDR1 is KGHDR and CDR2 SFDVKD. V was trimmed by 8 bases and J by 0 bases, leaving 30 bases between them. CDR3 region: CATKAYRPGQLRPATNEKLFF. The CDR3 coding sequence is TGTGCCACCAAAGCTTATCGGCCGGGGCAGCTCAGACCTGCAACTAATGAAAAACTGTTTTTT.

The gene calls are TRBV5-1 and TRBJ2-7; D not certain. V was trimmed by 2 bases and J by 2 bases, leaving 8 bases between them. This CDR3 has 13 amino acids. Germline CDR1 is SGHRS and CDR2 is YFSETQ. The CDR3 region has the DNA TGCGCCAGCAGCTTTGGGCTGACCTACGAGCAGTACTTC. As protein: CASSFGLTYEQYF.

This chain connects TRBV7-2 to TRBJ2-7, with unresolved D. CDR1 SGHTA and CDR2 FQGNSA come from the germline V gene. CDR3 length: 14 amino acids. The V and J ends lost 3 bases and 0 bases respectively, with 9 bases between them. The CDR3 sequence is CASSFGGNSYEQYF. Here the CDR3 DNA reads TGTGCCAGCAGCTTCGGTGGTAACTCCTACGAGCAGTACTTC.

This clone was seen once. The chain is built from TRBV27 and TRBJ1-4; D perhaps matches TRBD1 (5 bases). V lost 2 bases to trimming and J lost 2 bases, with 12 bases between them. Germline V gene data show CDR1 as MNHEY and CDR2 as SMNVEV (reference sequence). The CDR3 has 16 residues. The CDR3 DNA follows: TGTGCCAGCAGTTTAGCCGGGGCAGCTACTAATGAAAAACTGTTTTTT. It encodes CASSLAGAATNEKLFF.

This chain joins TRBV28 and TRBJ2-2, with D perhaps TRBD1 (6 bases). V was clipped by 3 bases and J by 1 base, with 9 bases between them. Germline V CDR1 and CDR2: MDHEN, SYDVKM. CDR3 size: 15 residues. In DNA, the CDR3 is TGTGCCAGCAGTTTTCAGGGGAGGAACACCGGGGAGCTGTTTTTT. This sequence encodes CASSFQGRNTGELFF. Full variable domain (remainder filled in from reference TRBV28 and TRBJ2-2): DVKVTQSSRYLVKRTGEKVFLECVQDMDHENMFWYRQDPGLGLRLIYFSYDVKMKEKGDIPEGYSVSREKKERFSLILESASTNQTSMYLCASSFQGRNTGELFFGEGSRLTVL.

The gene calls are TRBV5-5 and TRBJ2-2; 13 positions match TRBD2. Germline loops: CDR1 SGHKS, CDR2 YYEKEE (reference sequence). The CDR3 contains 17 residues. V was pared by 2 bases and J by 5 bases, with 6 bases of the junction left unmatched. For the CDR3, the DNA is TGTGCCAGCAGCTTAGGGACTAGCGGGGTTGCGACCGGGGAGCTGTTTTTT. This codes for CASSLGTSGVATGELFF. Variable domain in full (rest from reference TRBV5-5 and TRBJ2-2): DAGVTQSPTHLIKTRGQQVTLRCSPISGHKSVSWYQQVLGQGPQFIFQYYEKEERGRGNFPDRFSARQFPNYSSELNVNALLLGDSALYLCASSLGTSGVATGELFFGEGSRLTVL.

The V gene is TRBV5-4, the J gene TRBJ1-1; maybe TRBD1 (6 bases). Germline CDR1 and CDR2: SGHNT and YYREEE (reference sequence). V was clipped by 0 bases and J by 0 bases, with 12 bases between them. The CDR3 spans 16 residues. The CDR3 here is CASSLAGVNVNTEAFF. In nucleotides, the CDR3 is TGTGCCAGCAGCTTGGCAGGGGTAAATGTGAACACTGAAGCTTTCTTT. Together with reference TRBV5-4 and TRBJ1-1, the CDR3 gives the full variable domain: ETGVTQSPTHLIKTRGQQVTLRCSSQSGHNTVSWYQQALGQGPQFIFQYYREEENGRGNFPPRFSGLQFPNYSSELNVNALELDDSALYLCASSLAGVNVNTEAFFGQGTRLTVV.

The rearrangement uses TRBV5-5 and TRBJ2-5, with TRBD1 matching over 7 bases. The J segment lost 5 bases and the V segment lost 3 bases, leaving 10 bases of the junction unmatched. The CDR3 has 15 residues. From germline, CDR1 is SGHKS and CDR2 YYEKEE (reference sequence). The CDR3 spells CASSSRDSQEETQYF. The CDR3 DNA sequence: TGTGCCAGCAGCTCCCGGGACAGCCAAGAGGAGACCCAGTACTTC.

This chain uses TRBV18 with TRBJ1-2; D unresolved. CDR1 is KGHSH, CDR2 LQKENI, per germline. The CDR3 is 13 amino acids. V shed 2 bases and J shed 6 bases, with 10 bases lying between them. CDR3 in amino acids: CASSPKTRDGYTF. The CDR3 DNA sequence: TGTGCCAGCTCACCAAAAACAAGGGATGGCTACACCTTC.

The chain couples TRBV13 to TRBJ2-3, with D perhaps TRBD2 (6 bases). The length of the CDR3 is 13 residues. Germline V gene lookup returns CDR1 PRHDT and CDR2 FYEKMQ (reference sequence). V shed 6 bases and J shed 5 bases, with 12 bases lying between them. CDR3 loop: CASRGGLQDTQYF. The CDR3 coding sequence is TGTGCCAGCAGGGGAGGACTACAAGATACGCAGTATTTT. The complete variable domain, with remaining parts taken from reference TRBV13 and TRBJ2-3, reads AAGVIQSPRHLIKEKRETATLKCYPIPRHDTVYWYQQGPGQDPQFLISFYEKMQSDKGSIPDRFSAQQFSDYHSELNMSSLELGDSALYFCASRGGLQDTQYFGPGTRLTVL.

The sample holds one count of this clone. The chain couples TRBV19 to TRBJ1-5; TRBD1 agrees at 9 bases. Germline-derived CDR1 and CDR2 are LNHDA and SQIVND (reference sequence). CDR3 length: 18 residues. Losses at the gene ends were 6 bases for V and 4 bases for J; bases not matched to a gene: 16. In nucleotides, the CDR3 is TGTGCCAGTAGCACCGTCCCGGGACAGGGACTGGGGAATCAGCCCCAGCATTTT. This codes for CASSTVPGQGLGNQPQHF.

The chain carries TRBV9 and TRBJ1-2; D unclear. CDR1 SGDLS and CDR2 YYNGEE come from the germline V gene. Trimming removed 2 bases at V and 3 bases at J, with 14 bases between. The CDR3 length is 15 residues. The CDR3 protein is CASSVSNYPDYGYTF. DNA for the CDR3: TGTGCCAGCAGCGTGTCAAACTACCCAGACTATGGCTACACCTTC.

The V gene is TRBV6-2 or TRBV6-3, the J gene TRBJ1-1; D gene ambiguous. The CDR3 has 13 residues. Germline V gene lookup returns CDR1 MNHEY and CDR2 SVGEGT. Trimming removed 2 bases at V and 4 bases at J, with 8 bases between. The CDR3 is CASSYAVGTEAFF. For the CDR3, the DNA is TGTGCCAGCAGTTACGCGGTAGGCACTGAAGCTTTCTTT.

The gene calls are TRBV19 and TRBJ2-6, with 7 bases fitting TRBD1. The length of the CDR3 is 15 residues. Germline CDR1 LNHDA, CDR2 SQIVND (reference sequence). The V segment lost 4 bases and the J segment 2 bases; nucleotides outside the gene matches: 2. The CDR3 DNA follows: TGTGCCAGTAGTAAGGGGGCTGCTGGGGCCAACGTCCTGACTTTC. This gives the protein CASSKGAAGANVLTF.

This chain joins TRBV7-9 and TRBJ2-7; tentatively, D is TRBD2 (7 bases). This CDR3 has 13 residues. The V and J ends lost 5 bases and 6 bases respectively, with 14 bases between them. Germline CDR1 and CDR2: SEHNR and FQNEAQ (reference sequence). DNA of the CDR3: TGTGCCAGCAGCCCATTGGGAGGGGGCGAGCAGTACTTC. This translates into CASSPLGGGEQYF.

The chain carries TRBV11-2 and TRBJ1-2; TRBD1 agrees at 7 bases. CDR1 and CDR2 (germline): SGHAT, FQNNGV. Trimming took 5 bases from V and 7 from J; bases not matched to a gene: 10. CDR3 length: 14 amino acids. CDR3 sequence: CASSANPGGGGYTF. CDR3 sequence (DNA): TGTGCCAGCAGCGCCAATCCAGGGGGGGGTGGCTACACCTTC.

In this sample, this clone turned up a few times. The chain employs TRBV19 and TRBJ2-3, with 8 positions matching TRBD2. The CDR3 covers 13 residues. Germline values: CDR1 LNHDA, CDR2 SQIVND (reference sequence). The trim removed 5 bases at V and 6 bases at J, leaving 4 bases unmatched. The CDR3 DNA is TGTGCCAGTAGTTGGACTAGCCCCGATACGCAGTATTTT. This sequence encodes CASSWTSPDTQYF.

The DNA for the CDR3 is TGTGCCAGCAGTGGGGATCAAGAGACCCAGTACTTC. As protein: CASSGDQETQYF. This chain links TRBV2 with TRBJ2-5; D ambiguous. V lost 4 bases to trimming and J lost 2 bases, with 5 bases between them. The germline V gene has CDR1 SNHLY and CDR2 FYNNEI. The CDR3 is 12 residues long.

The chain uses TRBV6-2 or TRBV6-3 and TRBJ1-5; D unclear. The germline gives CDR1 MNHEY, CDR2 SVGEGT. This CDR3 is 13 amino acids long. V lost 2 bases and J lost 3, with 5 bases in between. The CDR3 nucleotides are TGTGCCAGCAGTTACCAGCCCAATCAGCCCCAGCATTTT. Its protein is CASSYQPNQPQHF.

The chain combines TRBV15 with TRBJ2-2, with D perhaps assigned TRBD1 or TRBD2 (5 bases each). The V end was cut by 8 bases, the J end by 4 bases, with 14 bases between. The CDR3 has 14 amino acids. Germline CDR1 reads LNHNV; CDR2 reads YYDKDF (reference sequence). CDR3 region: CATAWDGSTGELFF. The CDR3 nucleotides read TGTGCCACCGCTTGGGACGGCAGCACCGGGGAGCTGTTTTTT.

This CDR3 is CAISDGWDTEAFF. The CDR3 nucleotides are TGTGCCATCAGTGATGGGTGGGACACTGAAGCTTTCTTT. This rearrangement joins TRBV10-3 to TRBJ1-1; D uncertain. CDR3 size: 13 residues. Germline lookup yields CDR1 ENHRY and CDR2 SYGVKD. Trimming took off 3 bases at V and 3 bases at J, with 8 bases between the two ends.

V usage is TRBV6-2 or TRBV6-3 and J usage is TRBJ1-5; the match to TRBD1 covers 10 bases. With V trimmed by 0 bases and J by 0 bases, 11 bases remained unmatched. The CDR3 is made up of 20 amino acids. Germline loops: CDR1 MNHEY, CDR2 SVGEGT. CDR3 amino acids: CASSYSQTDRGLYSNQPQHF. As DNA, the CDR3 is TGTGCCAGCAGTTACTCCCAAACCGACAGGGGGCTTTATAGCAATCAGCCCCAGCATTTT.

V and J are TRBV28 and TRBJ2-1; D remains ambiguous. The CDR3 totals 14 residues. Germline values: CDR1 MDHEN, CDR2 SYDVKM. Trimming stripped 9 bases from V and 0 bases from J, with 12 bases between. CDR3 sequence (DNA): TGTGCCAGTGACGACTGGAGCTCCTACAATGAGCAGTTCTTC. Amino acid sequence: CASDDWSSYNEQFF.

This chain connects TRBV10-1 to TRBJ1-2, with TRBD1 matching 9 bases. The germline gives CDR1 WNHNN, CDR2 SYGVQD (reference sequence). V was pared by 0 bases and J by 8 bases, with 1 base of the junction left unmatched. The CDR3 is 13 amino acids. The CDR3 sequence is CASSESDRGGYTF. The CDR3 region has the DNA TGCGCCAGCAGTGAGTCGGACAGGGGAGGCTACACCTTC.